This entry describes one T cell receptor beta chain. In the original analysis: Reference gene primer amplification in the assay estimated nucleated cell counts. The assay was immunoSEQ multiplex PCR, and TCRdb's table has in-frame clones only and misses some. The V and J calls and clone size are taken from that table; D and trimming were inferred from the DNA. The sample carries 200,000 to 250,000 clones, 80% to 90% recorded once. This sample was included in a study of blood T cell repertoires in COVID-19. Seattle-derived patients entered the study during active infection and were followed longitudinally. The sample comprised peripheral blood. The clonotype comes from a man over 45 with COVID-19, enrolled during active disease.

The CDR3 nucleotides read TGTGCCTGGAACCGGGGACAGGGGGCAGACACCATATATTTT. Its protein product is CAWNRGQGADTIYF. The chain employs TRBV30 and TRBJ1-3, with 12 bases aligning to TRBD1. The CDR3 contains 14 residues. CDR1 and CDR2 (germline): GTSNPN, SVGIG (reference sequence). The V and J ends lost 4 bases and 8 bases, in that order; junction bases with no gene match: 6.